One sample yielded the 9 T cell receptor beta chains listed below, sequenced in a study of blood T cell repertoires in COVID-19. Repertoires were generated with immunoSEQ multiplex PCR, while TCRdb's copy carries only in-frame clones and drops some. This table holds about 240,000 clones, roughly 80% found once. Material: peripheral blood. The receptors originated from a woman in her late teens or twenties with acute or convalescent COVID-19.

This clone was seen a few times. The chain links TRBV9 to TRBJ2-3; 9 bases line up with TRBD1. CDR3 size: 18 residues. Trimming cost V 7 bases and J 0 bases; bases outside gene matches: 15. Germline V gives CDR1 SGDLS, CDR2 YYNGEE. The CDR3 here is CASGPNRGPYTSTDTQYF. In DNA, the CDR3 is TGTGCCAGCGGGCCTAACAGGGGGCCCTATACTAGCACAGATACGCAGTATTTT. The variable domain in full, completed from reference TRBV9 and TRBJ2-3, reads DSGVTQTPKHLITATGQRVTLRCSPRSGDLSVYWYQQSLDQGLQFLIQYYNGEERAKGNILERFSAQQFPDLHSELNLSSLELGDSALYFCASGPNRGPYTSTDTQYFGPGTRLTVL.

The chain recombines TRBV4-1 with TRBJ2-5; 11 bases align to TRBD2. Germline CDR1 and CDR2: MGHRA and YSYEKL. The CDR3 sequence is 16 residues long. J was trimmed by 1 base and V by 2 bases; bases with no gene match: 3. This CDR3 is CASSQWGTSGQETQYF. The CDR3, as DNA: TGCGCCAGCAGCCAATGGGGGACTAGCGGCCAAGAGACCCAGTACTTC.

The rearrangement uses TRBV9 and TRBJ2-5; weak D call: TRBD1 (6 bases). CDR3 length: 13 residues. Germline CDR1 reads SGDLS; CDR2 reads YYNGEE. V gave up 3 bases and J gave up 5 bases, with 11 bases separating them. The CDR3 DNA reads TGTGCCAGCAGCGCCCACAGGGCCGAGACCCAGTACTTC. Translation: CASSAHRAETQYF.

The V and J genes are TRBV5-8 and TRBJ1-2; D gene ambiguous. This CDR3 has 13 residues. Per germline, CDR1 SGHTS and CDR2 YDEGEE. V was shortened by 2 bases and J by 8 bases, with 13 bases between the two germline ends. The chain's CDR3 is CASSLAGYSGYTF. CDR3 sequence (DNA): TGTGCCAGCAGCTTAGCGGGGTATTCGGGCTACACCTTC.

This chain joins TRBV6-2 or TRBV6-3 and TRBJ2-2; 7 positions match TRBD2. Germline V gene sequence: CDR1 MNHEY, CDR2 SVGEGT. Trimming at V came to 6 bases and at J to 0 bases, leaving 13 bases not matched to a gene. The CDR3 consists of 18 residues. As DNA, the CDR3 is TGTGCCAGCAGCCCCCAGCCTGGGGGGGGAACGAACACCGGGGAGCTGTTTTTT. Protein sequence: CASSPQPGGGTNTGELFF.

The rearrangement joins TRBV29-1 to TRBJ2-2; a possible D gene is TRBD1 (7 bases). Germline CDR1 is SQVTM and CDR2 is ANQGSEA. Between the trimmed V and J ends, which lost 6 bases and 3 bases, there was a span of 14 bases. The CDR3 is made up of 14 amino acids. The CDR3 DNA reads TGCAGCGTCGCGGGACAGTCGTACACCGGGGAGCTGTTTTTT. This codes for CSVAGQSYTGELFF.

This chain connects TRBV6-4 to TRBJ2-7, with D perhaps matching TRBD1 (5 bases). The germline CDR1 and CDR2 sequences are MRHNA and SNTAGT. This CDR3 comprises 13 residues. V was trimmed by 4 bases and J by 3 bases, leaving 10 bases between them. CDR3 residues: CASSAVQGYEQYF. The CDR3 DNA is TGTGCCAGCAGTGCAGTCCAGGGCTACGAGCAGTACTTC.

The J gene is TRBJ1-1, the V gene TRBV27, with 7 nucleotides matching TRBD1. CDR1 is MNHEY and CDR2 is SMNVEV in the germline V gene (reference sequence). CDR3 length: 14 amino acids. V dropped 5 bases and J dropped 4; count of bases not matched to a gene: 7. The CDR3 sequence is CASSERQGITEAFF. CDR3 nucleotides: TGTGCCAGCAGTGAACGACAGGGAATCACTGAAGCTTTCTTT.

The gene calls are TRBV6-2 or TRBV6-3 and TRBJ2-2; TRBD1 is a possible D gene (6 bases). The V end lost 0 bases, the J end lost 4 bases, and 15 bases lay between the germline ends. The CDR3 is made up of 17 amino acids. Germline V CDR1 and CDR2: MNHEY, SVGEGT. The CDR3 loop reads CASSYSSDRLATGELFF. The CDR3 DNA follows: TGTGCCAGCAGTTACTCGAGTGACAGGCTGGCCACCGGGGAGCTGTTTTTT.